The entry below describes one TCR beta chain. In the original processing: The authors estimated nucleated cell counts from reference gene primer amplification. Data came from immunoSEQ multiplex PCR; TCRdb stores just in-frame clones and leaves some out. D and trimming come from the DNA, and the V and J calls and clone size come from that table. The profile shows roughly 71,000 clones, approximately 91% of them singletons. This entry comes from a study of blood T cell repertoires in COVID-19. Study-level information: T cells, B-cell-depleted T cells, or PBMCs provided the cDNA or gDNA that served as material.

The specimen was peripheral blood. The sequence was collected from a man in his fifties with acute or convalescent COVID-19.

DNA of the CDR3: TGTGCCAGCAGCCTCGTAGCGGGGGGGCCTGGTGAGCAGTTCTTC. Translation gives CASSLVAGGPGEQFF. The chain recombines TRBV3-1 (or the pseudogene TRBV3-2) with TRBJ2-1, with TRBD2 identical over 11 bases. CDR1 and CDR2 from the germline V gene are LGHDT and YNNKEL (reference sequence). V dropped 4 bases and J dropped 9; count of bases not matched to a gene: 8. The CDR3 consists of 15 residues.